This T cell receptor (beta chain) was documented in a study of Ad26.COV2.S vaccination and SARS-CoV-2 variants. Overall study findings and caveats: Greater spike-specific TCR breadth was seen in vaccine recipients than in placebo recipients. Overall T cell responses may have been underestimated by the analyses of TCR breadth and depth. Substantial breadth was reportedly displayed by spike-specific CD8+ and CD4+ T cell responses after vaccination.

Germline V CDR1 and CDR2: LGHDT, YNNKEL (reference sequence). The ends were cut back, 3 bases at V and 6 bases at J, with 6 bases in the middle. The CDR3 runs 11 residues. As regards this clone: What it recognizes is unknown. The sample has other DNA sequences that encode this CDR3 too.

Sequencing was performed with immunoSEQ multiplex PCR; in TCRdb, only in-frame clones are kept and a portion is missing. The sample lists fewer than 300,000 clones, roughly 86% occurring once. Treatment reported: approximately 18 received Ad26.COV2.S at low or high dose, single or two shots; 5 received placebo; per-sample allocation not given. The investigators took samples on day 63 after the first vaccine or placebo injection. Wuhan-strain spike was delivered by a replication-incompetent Ad26 vector. The chain joins TRBV3-1 (or the pseudogene TRBV3-2) to TRBJ2-7; TRBD2 is a possible D gene (5 bases). The origin of this receptor is a person aged 18-60 years who received the Ad26.COV2.S COVID-19 vaccine or a placebo. Here the sequenced sample was peripheral blood, taken in a trial of Ad26.COV2.S vaccine versus placebo. CDR3 sequence (DNA): TGTGCCAGCAGCCATGCGGGCGAGCAGTACTTC. It encodes CASSHAGEQYF.